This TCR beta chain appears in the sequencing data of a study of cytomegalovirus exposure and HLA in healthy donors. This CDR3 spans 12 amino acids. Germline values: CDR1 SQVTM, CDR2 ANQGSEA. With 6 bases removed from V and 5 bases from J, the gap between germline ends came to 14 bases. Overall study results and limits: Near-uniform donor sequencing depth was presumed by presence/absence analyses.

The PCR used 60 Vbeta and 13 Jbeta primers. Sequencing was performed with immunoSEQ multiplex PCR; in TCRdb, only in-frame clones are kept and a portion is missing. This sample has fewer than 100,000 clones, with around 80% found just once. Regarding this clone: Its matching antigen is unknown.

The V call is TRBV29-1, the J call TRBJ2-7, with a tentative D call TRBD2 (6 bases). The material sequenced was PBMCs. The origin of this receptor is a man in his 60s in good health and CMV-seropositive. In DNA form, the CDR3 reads TGCAGCGTGCTTGGAGGGAAGCACGAGCAGTACTTC. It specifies CSVLGGKHEQYF.